Below, 32 T cell receptor beta chains from the same sample are listed, as sequenced in a study of T cell responses to AZD1222 COVID-19 vaccine. This table comes from immunoSEQ multiplex PCR, and its TCRdb copy is limited to in-frame clones, with some not included. The data show around 170,000 clones, around nine tenths seen once. This material consisted of peripheral blood, taken on day 0 of AZD1222 vaccination. The receptors originated from an adult in good health.

V and J are TRBV19 and TRBJ1-6, with a tentative D call TRBD1 (6 bases). The germline V gene encodes CDR1 LNHDA and CDR2 SQIVND (reference sequence). V shed 9 bases and J shed 7 bases, with 16 bases lying between them. The CDR3 length is 14 residues. CDR3 residues: CASCPGQRNSPLHF. CDR3 bases: TGTGCCAGCTGTCCCGGACAGAGGAATTCACCCCTCCACTTT.

The chain combines TRBV18 with TRBJ2-7; no clear D gene. The ends were cut back, 3 bases at V and 3 bases at J, with 9 bases in the middle. The CDR3 consists of 13 residues. Germline loops: CDR1 KGHSH, CDR2 LQKENI. The CDR3 nucleotides are TGTGCCAGCTCACCGGAAAGGAGCTACGAGCAGTACTTC. Amino acids: CASSPERSYEQYF.

The chain combines TRBV3-1 (or the pseudogene TRBV3-2) with TRBJ2-7, with D possibly matching TRBD1 (6 bases). V shed 4 bases and J shed 4 bases, with 20 bases lying between them. Germline V CDR1 and CDR2: LGHDT, YNNKEL (reference sequence). This CDR3 is built from 16 residues. CDR3 DNA: TGTGCCAGCAGCCCATTAAGGCCTAATAGGGGGTACGAGCAGTACTTC. Amino acids: CASSPLRPNRGYEQYF.

The chain is built from TRBV4-2 and TRBJ2-1; D may be TRBD2 (5 bases). Trimming shortened V by 1 base and J by 12 bases, and 19 bases separated the two germline ends. Germline V lookup: CDR1 LGHNA, CDR2 YNFKEQ. The CDR3 runs to 15 residues. CDR3 residues: CASSQVEEGQAGQFF. The CDR3 DNA follows: TGTGCCAGCAGCCAAGTTGAAGAGGGTCAGGCAGGGCAGTTCTTC.

This clone was seen just once. V is TRBV13 and J is TRBJ1-2; TRBD1 agrees at 9 bases. V gave up 5 bases and J gave up 8 bases; unmatched junction bases: 15. There are 16 residues in the CDR3. The germline V gene encodes CDR1 PRHDT and CDR2 FYEKMQ (reference sequence). The CDR3 coding sequence is TGTGCCAGCAGCCTCAAACCGGGACAGGGTTTCGGGGGCTACACCTTC. Residues: CASSLKPGQGFGGYTF.

This clone was found once. V usage is TRBV3-1 (or the pseudogene TRBV3-2) and J usage is TRBJ1-5; tentative D call: TRBD1 (5 bases). V lost 4 bases to trimming and J lost 3 bases, with 31 bases between them. CDR1 and CDR2 from the germline V gene are LGHDT and YNNKEL (reference sequence). The CDR3 length is 21 residues. The CDR3 nucleotides read TGTGCCAGCAGCCTTAGCCCCACACAGGTCGCAGGGTTTTGGGACAATCAGCCCCAGCATTTT. Amino acid sequence: CASSLSPTQVAGFWDNQPQHF.

The chain recombines TRBV11-2 with TRBJ2-3; 7 bases are a match to TRBD2. The trim removed 1 base at V and 4 bases at J, leaving 8 bases unmatched. The CDR3 contains 16 residues. Germline lookup yields CDR1 SGHAT and CDR2 FQNNGV. CDR3 nucleotide sequence: TGTGCCAGCAGCTTAGCTTTTGGACTAGTGTCAGATACGCAGTATTTT. Translating it yields CASSLAFGLVSDTQYF.

A remark on this clone: Distinct nucleotide sequences in the sample also encode this CDR3. The CDR3 DNA follows: TGTGCCAGCAGCCCTTCTAGCGGGGGTTCCTACGAGCAGTACTTC. This codes for CASSPSSGGSYEQYF. The V gene is TRBV6-2 or TRBV6-3, the J gene TRBJ2-7, with TRBD2 identical over 10 bases. The CDR3 has 15 amino acids. Germline loops: CDR1 MNHEY, CDR2 SVGEGT. The V gene end was trimmed by 6 bases and the J gene end by 1 base; junction bases not matched to a gene: 6.

The rearrangement uses TRBV7-6 and TRBJ2-3; TRBD2 matches 10 bases. Per the germline V gene, CDR1 is SGHVS and CDR2 is FNYEAQ. This CDR3 comprises 16 residues. V was clipped by 2 bases and J by 5 bases; unmatched bases: 7. The CDR3 nucleotides read TGTGCCAGCAGCTTAACTGAGCGGGGGGGCCGAGATACGCAGTATTTT. Translating gives CASSLTERGGRDTQYF.

The rearrangement links TRBV11-2 to TRBJ2-7; 8 nucleotides agree with TRBD1. Trimming removed 5 bases from V and 6 bases from J; junction bases left unmatched: 6. The CDR3 length is 13 residues. Per germline, CDR1 SGHAT and CDR2 FQNNGV. CDR3 nucleotides: TGTGCCAGCAGCGAAGACAGGGGACGCGAGCAGTACTTC. Encoded protein: CASSEDRGREQYF.

The chain is built from TRBV27 and TRBJ1-6; possibly TRBD1 for D (6 bases). Deletions cut 5 bases from V and 4 bases from J, with 12 bases between. CDR1 and CDR2 from the germline V gene are MNHEY and SMNVEV (reference sequence). This CDR3 region has 15 residues. Here the CDR3 DNA reads TGTGCCAGCAGTCCCCTGACAGGATATAATTCACCCCTCCACTTT. Amino acids: CASSPLTGYNSPLHF.

The rearrangement joins TRBV5-5 to TRBJ1-3, with 12 bases aligning to TRBD1. In germline, CDR1 is SGHKS, CDR2 YYEKEE (reference sequence). This CDR3 contains 15 residues. With V trimmed by 4 bases and J by 4 bases, 3 bases remained unmatched. CDR3 region: CASSRDRGQGNTIYF. CDR3 nucleotides: TGTGCCAGCAGCCGGGACAGGGGGCAAGGAAACACCATATATTTT.

The chain links TRBV5-1 to TRBJ1-1; D is perhaps TRBD1 (6 bases). V was clipped by 0 bases and J by 3 bases, with 18 bases between them. The germline gives CDR1 SGHRS, CDR2 YFSETQ. This CDR3 has 17 amino acids. The CDR3 loop reads CASSLAGGGRQDTEAFF. As DNA, the CDR3 is TGCGCCAGCAGCTTGGCCGGGGGCGGGCGGCAGGACACTGAAGCTTTCTTT.

The chain uses TRBV18 and TRBJ1-4; D is unresolved. This CDR3 is built from 15 residues. V lost 3 bases and J 7 bases, leaving 15 bases between the germline ends. Germline V gene data show CDR1 as KGHSH and CDR2 as LQKENI. Here the CDR3 DNA reads TGTGCCAGCTCACCCATCTCAGGTGTAGGTGAAAAACTGTTTTTT. Its protein product is CASSPISGVGEKLFF.

The chain couples TRBV19 to TRBJ1-4, with 7 bases identical to TRBD1. V was pared by 3 bases and J by 3 bases, with 4 bases of the junction left unmatched. The CDR3 is 15 residues long. Germline CDR1 LNHDA, CDR2 SQIVND (reference sequence). The CDR3 DNA follows: TGTGCCAGTAGTATCTCGACAGGGTCTAATGAAAAACTGTTTTTT. Residues: CASSISTGSNEKLFF. Together with reference TRBV19 and TRBJ1-4, the CDR3 gives the full variable domain: DGGITQSPKYLFRKEGQNVTLSCEQNLNHDAMYWYRQDPGQGLRLIYYSQIVNDFQKGDIAEGYSVSREKKESFPLTVTSAQKNPTAFYLCASSISTGSNEKLFFGSGTQLSVL.

The chain uses TRBV3-1 (or the pseudogene TRBV3-2) and TRBJ2-5; 10 bases align to TRBD2. Germline loops: CDR1 LGHDT, CDR2 YNNKEL (reference sequence). Unmatched junction bases numbered 7, after V lost 3 bases and J lost 6 bases. The CDR3 covers 15 residues. The CDR3 DNA sequence: TGTGCCAGCAGCCACATCTTAGCGGGGGGTCAGACCCAGTACTTC. Encoded protein: CASSHILAGGQTQYF.

V is TRBV11-3 and J is TRBJ1-1, with D unresolved. The CDR3 runs to 14 residues. V was clipped by 1 base and J by 3 bases, with 9 bases between them. Germline V lookup: CDR1 SGHNT, CDR2 YENEEA. CDR3 protein: CASSLVSIDTEAFF. In DNA form, the CDR3 reads TGTGCCAGCAGCTTAGTTTCAATAGACACTGAAGCTTTCTTT.

The CDR3 DNA follows: TGTGCCAGCAGAGGTCCGGGGAACACTGAAGCTTTCTTT. It yields the protein CASRGPGNTEAFF. J is TRBJ1-1 and V is TRBV27; D is undetermined. Germline V gene sequence: CDR1 MNHEY, CDR2 SMNVEV (reference sequence). The CDR3 runs to 13 residues. The V end lost 6 bases, the J end lost 1 base, and 9 bases lay between the germline ends.

V gene TRBV30 combines with J gene TRBJ2-3, with no clear D. This CDR3 comprises 12 residues. The germline V gene has CDR1 GTSNPN and CDR2 SVGIG (reference sequence). Between the trimmed V and J ends, which lost 4 bases and 2 bases, there was a span of 7 bases. This chain's CDR3 is CAWTPNTDTQYF. CDR3 nucleotide sequence: TGTGCCTGGACCCCTAACACAGATACGCAGTATTTT.

A note on this clone: This sample includes further DNA sequences coding for the same CDR3. The chain employs TRBV19 and TRBJ1-2; 9 nucleotides agree with TRBD1. The germline V gene encodes CDR1 LNHDA and CDR2 SQIVND (reference sequence). J gave up 2 bases and V 6 bases, and 4 bases lay outside the gene matches. This CDR3 has 14 amino acids. Here the CDR3 reads CASSIQGANYGYTF. The CDR3 coding sequence is TGTGCCAGTAGCATACAGGGGGCGAACTATGGCTACACCTTC.

V is TRBV7-3 and J is TRBJ2-2; D is unclear. Germline V gene data show CDR1 as SGHTA and CDR2 as FQGTGA. This CDR3 has 16 residues. V was shortened by 2 bases and J by 3 bases, with 13 bases between the two germline ends. The CDR3, as DNA: TGTGCCAGCAGCTTACTATGGGGTTACGACACCGGGGAGCTGTTTTTT. Translation: CASSLLWGYDTGELFF.

The chain carries TRBV19 and TRBJ2-7; 7 bases line up with TRBD1. The germline CDR1 and CDR2 sequences are LNHDA and SQIVND (reference sequence). V lost 3 bases, J lost 2 bases, and 7 bases stayed unmatched. This CDR3 comprises 15 residues. CDR3 residues: CASSMKGQTTYEQYF. The CDR3 DNA follows: TGTGCCAGTAGTATGAAGGGACAGACAACCTACGAGCAGTACTTC.

The chain joins TRBV19 to TRBJ1-5; TRBD1 matches 9 bases. J gave up 6 bases and V 3 bases, and 24 bases lay outside the gene matches. This CDR3 has 21 residues. Germline CDR1 is LNHDA and CDR2 is SQIVND (reference sequence). Written as DNA, the CDR3 is TGTGCCAGTAGTATCAATACCGTCAGGACAGGGGCCCTCGGTATAGCTCAGCCCCAGCATTTT. Amino acids: CASSINTVRTGALGIAQPQHF.

This chain uses TRBV11-2 with TRBJ1-1; TRBD1 aligns across 9 bases. The CDR3 has 13 residues. Germline-derived CDR1 and CDR2 are SGHAT and FQNNGV. The J segment lost 11 bases and the V segment lost 4 bases, leaving 8 bases of the junction unmatched. The CDR3 loop is CASSSRTGVWAFF. Written as DNA, the CDR3 is TGTGCCAGCAGCTCCCGGACAGGGGTTTGGGCTTTCTTT. The full variable domain, completed using reference TRBV11-2 and TRBJ1-1, is EAGVAQSPRYKIIEKRQSVAFWCNPISGHATLYWYQQILGQGPKLLIQFQNNGVVDDSQLPKDRFSAERLKGVDSTLKIQPAKLEDSAVYLCASSSRTGVWAFFGQGTRLTVV.

The J gene is TRBJ2-5, the V gene TRBV30; D unclear. The CDR3 sequence is 14 residues long. V was clipped by 0 bases and J by 4 bases, with 12 bases between them. Germline V lookup: CDR1 GTSNPN, CDR2 SVGIG (reference sequence). The CDR3 sequence is CAWSVVSGTETQYF. DNA of the CDR3: TGTGCCTGGAGTGTAGTATCAGGCACAGAGACCCAGTACTTC.

The chain recombines TRBV6-6 with TRBJ2-7, with unresolved D. The germline V gene has CDR1 MNHNY and CDR2 SVGAGI (reference sequence). V was trimmed by 3 bases and J by 1 base, leaving 13 bases between them. The CDR3 has 15 residues. As DNA, the CDR3 is TGTGCCAGCAGTTATCACCTGGACGGTTCCTACGAGCAGTACTTC. Amino acids: CASSYHLDGSYEQYF.

This sequence joins TRBV11-3 and TRBJ2-7; D not certain. V dropped 5 bases and J dropped 3 bases, with 8 bases sitting between them. CDR3 length: 12 amino acids. Germline assignment: CDR1 SGHNT and CDR2 YENEEA. CDR3 sequence reads: CASSADGYEQYF. In DNA, the CDR3 is TGTGCCAGCAGCGCCGACGGCTACGAGCAGTACTTC.

The genes are TRBV7-9 and TRBJ2-2; TRBD1 agrees at 7 bases. Germline V gene sequence: CDR1 SEHNR, CDR2 FQNEAQ (reference sequence). The CDR3 has 14 residues. The junction had 2 bases not matched to a gene; V was cut back by 4 bases and J by 3 bases. In DNA, the CDR3 is TGTGCCAGCAGCTGGGACAGTTACACCGGGGAGCTGTTTTTT. This encodes CASSWDSYTGELFF.

V gene TRBV6-2 or TRBV6-3 combines with J gene TRBJ2-7, with D uncertain. The CDR3 is made up of 12 amino acids. Germline values: CDR1 MNHEY, CDR2 SVGEGT. The V end lost 2 bases, the J end lost 2 bases, and 4 bases lay between the germline ends. CDR3 in DNA: TGTGCCAGCAGTTACGGTACCTACGAGCAGTACTTC. This encodes CASSYGTYEQYF.

This clone was detected only a few times. V gene TRBV6-1 combines with J gene TRBJ2-5, with a possible D match to TRBD2 (6 bases). Looked up from germline, CDR1 is MNHNS and CDR2 is SASEGT. Trimming removed 3 bases at V and 4 bases at J, with 15 bases between. The CDR3 length is 15 residues. The CDR3 is CASSDRGSTLETQYF. The DNA for the CDR3 is TGTGCCAGCAGTGATCGGGGGAGCACCCTAGAGACCCAGTACTTC.

Written as DNA, the CDR3 is TGTGCCAGCAGATCCGAGGACAGGGCTACAGATACGCAGTATTTT. Translation: CASRSEDRATDTQYF. The rearrangement links TRBV28 to TRBJ2-3, with TRBD1 identical over 8 bases. The germline V gene has CDR1 MDHEN and CDR2 SYDVKM. The V segment lost 6 bases and the J segment 3 bases; nucleotides outside the gene matches: 8. This CDR3 comprises 15 residues.

This chain links TRBV7-9 with TRBJ1-1; no clear D. V dropped 3 bases and J dropped 4 bases, with 6 bases sitting between them. The CDR3 loop spans 12 amino acids. CDR1 and CDR2 (germline): SEHNR, FQNEAQ (reference sequence). CDR3: CASSFMITEAFF. In DNA, the CDR3 is TGTGCCAGCAGCTTTATGATCACTGAAGCTTTCTTT.